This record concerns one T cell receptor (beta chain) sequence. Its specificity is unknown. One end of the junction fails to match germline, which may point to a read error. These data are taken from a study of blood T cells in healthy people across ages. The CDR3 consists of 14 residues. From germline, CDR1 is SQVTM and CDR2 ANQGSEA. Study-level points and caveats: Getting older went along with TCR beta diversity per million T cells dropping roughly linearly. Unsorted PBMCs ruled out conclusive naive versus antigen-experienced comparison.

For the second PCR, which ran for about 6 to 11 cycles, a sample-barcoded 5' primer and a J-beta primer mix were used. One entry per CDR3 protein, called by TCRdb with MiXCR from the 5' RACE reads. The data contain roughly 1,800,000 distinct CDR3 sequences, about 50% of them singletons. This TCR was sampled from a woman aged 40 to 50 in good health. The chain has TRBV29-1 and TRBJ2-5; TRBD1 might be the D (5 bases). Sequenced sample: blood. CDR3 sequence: CGVEDASGMETQYF. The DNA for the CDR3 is TGCGGCGTTGAAGATGCGTCAGGGATGGAGACCCAGTACTTC.